This T cell receptor (beta chain) was profiled in a study of metastatic and nonmetastatic thyroid tumors. Across the study: Patients with malignant and benign thyroid disease provided blood and tumor or nodule tissue, whose repertoires were compared.

Each patient came to thyroid surgery without any prior treatment (of any kind). Original methodology: Using the CDR3 differences seen across clinicopathological groups, the authors built a distant-metastasis classifier for papillary thyroid cancer, which was meant to discriminate distant-metastatic patients. TCRdb redid the clone calls on the PCR reads using MiXCR. What appears here as the V and J calls and clone size reflects TCRdb's work, not the paper's. This table has about 20,000 clones, about 20% appearing once. Study-wide results and limits: When malignant thyroid tumors were compared with benign nodules, TCR beta diversity was reportedly significantly higher in the malignant tumors. This held in both blood and tumor samples.

This clone was picked up many times. Its antigen is currently unknown. This CDR3 comprises 11 residues. Trimming pared 5 bases from V and 8 bases from J, leaving 7 bases between. Germline CDR1 and CDR2: MNHNS and SASEGT. The specimen sequenced was tumor tissue. This chain uses TRBV6-1 with TRBJ2-1; D is ambiguous. The source is a male donor with papillary thyroid cancer or a benign thyroid nodule (not recorded which). Some clones in this sample may be carry-over from other donors' samples. The CDR3 loop is CASSWVDEQFF. In DNA form, the CDR3 reads TGTGCCAGCAGTTGGGTGGATGAGCAGTTCTTC.